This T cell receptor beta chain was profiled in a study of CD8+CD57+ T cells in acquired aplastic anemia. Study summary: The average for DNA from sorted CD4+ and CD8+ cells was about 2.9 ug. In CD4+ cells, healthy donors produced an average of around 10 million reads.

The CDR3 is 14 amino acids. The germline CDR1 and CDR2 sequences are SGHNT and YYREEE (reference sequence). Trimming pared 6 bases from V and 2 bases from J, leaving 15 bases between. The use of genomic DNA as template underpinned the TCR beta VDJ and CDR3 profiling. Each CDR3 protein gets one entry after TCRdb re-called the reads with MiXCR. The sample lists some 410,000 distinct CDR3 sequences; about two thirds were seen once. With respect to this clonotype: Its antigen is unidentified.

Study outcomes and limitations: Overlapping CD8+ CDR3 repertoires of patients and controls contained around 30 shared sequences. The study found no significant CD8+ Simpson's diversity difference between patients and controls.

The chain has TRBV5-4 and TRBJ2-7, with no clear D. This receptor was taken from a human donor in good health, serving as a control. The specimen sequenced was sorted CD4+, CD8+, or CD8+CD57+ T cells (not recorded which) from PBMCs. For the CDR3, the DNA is TGTGCCAGCATCGACCCCACTCCCACCTACGAGCAGTACTTC. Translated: CASIDPTPTYEQYF.